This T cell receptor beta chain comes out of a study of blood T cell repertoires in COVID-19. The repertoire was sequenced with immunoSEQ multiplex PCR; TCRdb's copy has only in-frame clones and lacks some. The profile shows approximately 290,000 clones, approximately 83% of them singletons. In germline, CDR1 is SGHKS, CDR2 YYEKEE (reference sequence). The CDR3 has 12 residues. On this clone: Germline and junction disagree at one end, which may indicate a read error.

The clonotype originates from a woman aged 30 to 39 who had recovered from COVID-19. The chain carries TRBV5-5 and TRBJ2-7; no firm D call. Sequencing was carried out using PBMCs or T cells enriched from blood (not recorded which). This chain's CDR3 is CASSLSDRGEIF. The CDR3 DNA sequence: TGTGCCAGCAGCTTGTCCGACCGTGGAGAGATCTTC.